This passage covers 9 T cell receptor beta chains from one sample sequenced in a study of T-cell memory formation after mild COVID-19. MiXCR, run by TCRdb on the 5' RACE reads, gives a single entry per CDR3 protein. Of fewer than 90,000 distinct CDR3 sequences listed, about 14% are singletons. The sequenced sample consisted of PBMCs or a T cell subset sorted from them (not recorded which). The receptors were sampled from an adult woman who had mild COVID-19 (a few samples of this study predate the infection). Cell type and time point are not known.

This clonotype has a handful of counts. The V and J genes are TRBV7-6 and TRBJ2-5; 7 bases align to TRBD1. This CDR3 has 15 amino acids. With V trimmed by 3 bases and J by 5 bases, 9 bases remained unmatched. Germline V CDR1 and CDR2: SGHVS, FNYEAQ. CDR3 sequence (DNA): TGTGCCAGCAGCTTTGGTCGAGGGGGCCGGGAGACCCAGTACTTC. Its protein product is CASSFGRGGRETQYF.

This clonotype was recorded many times. V usage is TRBV7-9 and J usage is TRBJ2-1, with 9 bases lining up with TRBD2. The CDR3 runs 17 residues. The V gene's germline CDR1 is SEHNR and CDR2 FQNEAQ (reference sequence). Trimming removed 1 base from V and 6 bases from J; junction bases left unmatched: 10. The DNA for the CDR3 is TGTGCCAGCAGCTTAGTTTATGGGACTAGCTCCCCCAATGAGCAGTTCTTC. Residues: CASSLVYGTSSPNEQFF.

CDR3 nucleotides: TGTGCCAGCAGTTTGGAGAGCGTAGAATACAATGAGCAGTTCTTC. Amino acids: CASSLESVEYNEQFF. The chain is built from TRBV12-3 or TRBV12-4 and TRBJ2-1; D is unresolved. The CDR3 is made up of 15 amino acids. Trimming pared 3 bases from V and 4 bases from J, leaving 13 bases between.

The genes are TRBV15 and TRBJ2-3; 10 bases line up with TRBD2. Looked up from germline, CDR1 is LNHNV and CDR2 is YYDKDF (reference sequence). The J segment lost 6 bases and the V segment lost 0 bases, leaving 6 bases of the junction unmatched. This CDR3 has 16 residues. This CDR3 reads CATSRDRSGGYDTQYF. The CDR3 DNA sequence: TGTGCCACCAGCAGAGACCGTAGCGGGGGGTACGATACGCAGTATTTT.

The chain links TRBV27 to TRBJ2-7; 7 nucleotides line up with TRBD1. The germline CDR1 and CDR2 sequences are MNHEY and SMNVEV (reference sequence). The CDR3 has 13 residues. J gave up 4 bases and V 5 bases, and 5 bases lay outside the gene matches. The CDR3 is CASSLKQGYEQYF. The CDR3 region has the DNA TGTGCCAGCAGTCTAAAACAGGGGTACGAGCAGTACTTC.

The gene calls are TRBV7-9 and TRBJ1-4; 7 bases fit TRBD1. Looked up from germline, CDR1 is SEHNR and CDR2 is FQNEAQ (reference sequence). V was pared by 4 bases and J by 2 bases, with 4 bases of the junction left unmatched. The CDR3 covers 15 residues. The CDR3 DNA reads as TGTGCCAGCAGCTCCGCAGGGGGGACTAATGAAAAACTGTTTTTT. This sequence encodes CASSSAGGTNEKLFF.

The gene calls are TRBV9 and TRBJ2-1, with D perhaps given as TRBD1 or TRBD2 (5 bases each). The germline V gene encodes CDR1 SGDLS and CDR2 YYNGEE. This CDR3 contains 15 residues. V lost 4 bases and J lost 5, with 16 bases in between. CDR3 coding DNA: TGTGCCAGCAGCCAAAACCGGGGCCAAGACAATGAGCAGTTCTTC. Its protein product is CASSQNRGQDNEQFF.

Ten or more counts support this clonotype. The chain combines TRBV20-1 with TRBJ2-3, with D tentatively TRBD2 (7 bases). Trimming took 3 bases from V and 4 from J, leaving 17 bases between them. In germline, CDR1 is DFQATT, CDR2 SNEGSKA (reference sequence). The CDR3 length is 15 residues. CDR3 protein: CSASRGRAGSDTQYF. The CDR3, as DNA: TGCAGTGCTAGTAGGGGGAGGGCCGGTTCAGATACGCAGTATTTT.

This clonotype was found a few times. CDR3 residues: CASTPLGMNTEAFF. The DNA of the CDR3 is TGTGCCAGCACCCCCTTGGGGATGAACACTGAAGCTTTCTTT. The chain joins TRBV6-6 to TRBJ1-1; D is uncertain. The germline gives CDR1 MNHNY, CDR2 SVGAGI (reference sequence). CDR3 length equals 14 residues. V was cut by 7 bases and J by 0 bases, with 12 bases left in between.